The 16 T cell receptor beta chains given below trace back to one sample, sequenced in a study of vaccination effects on CD4 cells after COVID-19. Produced via immunoSEQ multiplex PCR; TCRdb's table is partial and in-frame only. Among just under 60,000 clones listed, roughly 78% were seen once. Peptide-pool stimulation followed by sequencing identified expanded antigen-specific CD4+ clonotypes in the ViraFEST assay. With 9 to 11 days of culture completed, CD4+ T cells were isolated. Participants were given two doses of BNT162b2 or mRNA-1273 vaccine. For these TCRs, the target antigens are not known. Sequences were derived from CD4+ T cells from PBMCs cultured with HCoV-OC43 spike peptides, sampled after COVID-19 vaccination. Subset here: HCoV-OC43 spike overlapping peptide pool stimulation. These TCRs come from a human donor who received a COVID-19 vaccine.

V is TRBV6-1 and J is TRBJ2-7; D call uncertain. The CDR3 extends over 12 amino acids. CDR1 is MNHNS, CDR2 SASEGT, per germline. V gave up 1 base and J gave up 9 bases, with 10 bases separating them. The CDR3 coding sequence is TGTGCCAGCAGTGAAGAGGGATGGGTGCAGTACGTC. Protein sequence: CASSEEGWVQYV.

The chain links TRBV24-1 to TRBJ2-4; 7 bases are shared with TRBD1. V shed 2 bases, J shed 0 bases, and the junction held 9 bases outside the gene matches. CDR3 length equals 18 residues. CDR1 is KGHDR, CDR2 SFDVKD, per germline. The chain's CDR3 is CATSDYHPGQLAKNIQYF. The CDR3 coding sequence is TGTGCCACCAGTGATTACCACCCGGGACAGCTAGCCAAAAACATTCAGTACTTC.

V usage is TRBV9 and J usage is TRBJ2-5; 9 bases match TRBD2. Trimming removed 3 bases from V and 7 bases from J; junction bases left unmatched: 10. CDR1 SGDLS and CDR2 YYNGEE come from the germline V gene. This CDR3 region has 15 residues. CDR3 coding DNA: TGTGCCAGCAGCGATGGGGCGGGGGGGCCCGGGACCCAGTACTTC. This gives the protein CASSDGAGGPGTQYF.

The chain has TRBV7-2 and TRBJ1-3; the D gene is possibly TRBD1 (5 bases). The CDR3 runs 15 residues. Trimming left V 5 bases short and J 0 bases short, with 11 bases between. CDR1 and CDR2 from the germline V gene are SGHTA and FQGNSA. The CDR3 DNA sequence: TGTGCCAGCAGCCGGGGACCTTTCTCTGGAAACACCATATATTTT. Translated, it gives CASSRGPFSGNTIYF.

This clone occurred a few times. The rearrangement links TRBV2 to TRBJ2-7, with 11 bases fitting TRBD1. CDR1 SNHLY and CDR2 FYNNEI come from the germline V gene. The CDR3 runs to 17 residues. V dropped 0 bases and J dropped 6; count of bases not matched to a gene: 10. The CDR3 protein is CASSEAVRDRGWSEQYV. The CDR3 region has the DNA TGTGCCAGCAGTGAAGCGGTCCGGGACAGGGGGTGGAGCGAGCAGTACGTC.

This clone was seen only once. V and J are TRBV11-2 and TRBJ2-2; D not resolved. The length of the CDR3 is 15 residues. CDR1 is SGHAT and CDR2 is FQNNGV in the germline V gene. Trimming removed 6 bases at V and 1 base at J, with 12 bases between. CDR3 region: CASSLALGNTGELFF. CDR3 nucleotides: TGTGCCAGCAGTTTGGCGTTAGGGAACACCGGGGAGCTGTTTTTT.

This sequence joins TRBV5-1 and TRBJ1-4; tentative D call: TRBD1 (5 bases). The V end lost 0 bases, the J end lost 4 bases, and 10 bases lay between the germline ends. The germline gives CDR1 SGHRS, CDR2 YFSETQ. CDR3 length: 15 amino acids. Here the CDR3 reads CASSLEGVVNEKLFF. The DNA for the CDR3 is TGCGCCAGCAGCTTGGAAGGGGTCGTTAATGAAAAACTGTTTTTT.

The V call is TRBV9, the J call TRBJ1-2, with 9 bases aligning to TRBD1. V gave up 5 bases and J gave up 6 bases; unmatched junction bases: 2. The CDR3 covers 12 residues. CDR1 and CDR2 (germline): SGDLS, YYNGEE. CDR3 residues: CASRQGADGYTF. The CDR3 region has the DNA TGTGCCAGCAGACAGGGGGCCGATGGCTACACCTTC.

This rearrangement joins TRBV14 to TRBJ2-5; 7 nucleotides agree with TRBD1. The CDR3 length is 19 residues. Germline CDR1 and CDR2: SGHDN and FVKESK. V trimming: 2 bases; J trimming: 0 bases; junction bases outside the gene matches: 15. CDR3 DNA: TGTGCCAGCAGCCAAAGCAAGAGGGGGCGTAGGTCGGACCAAGAGACCCAGTACTTC. It specifies CASSQSKRGRRSDQETQYF.

The chain joins TRBV9 to TRBJ2-5; D unresolved. CDR1 is SGDLS, CDR2 YYNGEE, per germline. The germline V and J ends were trimmed by 1 base and 5 bases, with 9 bases remaining between them. The CDR3 contains 13 residues. The CDR3 here is CASSVLDVETQYF. The CDR3 DNA sequence: TGTGCCAGCAGCGTACTGGACGTCGAGACCCAGTACTTC. Full variable domain (remainder filled in from reference TRBV9 and TRBJ2-5): DSGVTQTPKHLITATGQRVTLRCSPRSGDLSVYWYQQSLDQGLQFLIQYYNGEERAKGNILERFSAQQFPDLHSELNLSSLELGDSALYFCASSVLDVETQYFGPGTRLLVL.

The chain combines TRBV14 with TRBJ1-2, with TRBD1 as a possible D gene (6 bases). The CDR3 runs 13 residues. Germline V gene data show CDR1 as SGHDN and CDR2 as FVKESK. The ends were cut back, 8 bases at V and 2 bases at J, with 12 bases in the middle. The chain's CDR3 is CASSQGRNYGYTF. In DNA form, the CDR3 reads TGTGCCAGCTCACAGGGCAGAAACTATGGCTACACCTTC.

Only a few counts were recorded for this clone. The rearrangement links TRBV5-8 to TRBJ1-5, with no clear D. The CDR3 contains 14 residues. V shed 8 bases and J shed 0 bases, with 12 bases lying between them. The germline CDR1 and CDR2 sequences are SGHTS and YDEGEE. For the CDR3, the DNA is TGTGCCAGGGTGTTGGGTAATAGCAATCAGCCCCAGCATTTT. Encoded protein: CARVLGNSNQPQHF.

The sample holds a few counts of this clone. The rearrangement uses TRBV9 and TRBJ1-5; D call uncertain. Deletions cut 0 bases from V and 5 bases from J, with 9 bases between. The CDR3 runs 14 residues. From germline, CDR1 is SGDLS and CDR2 YYNGEE. The DNA for the CDR3 is TGTGCCAGCAGCGTAGGGTCAGTTTATCAGCCCCAGCATTTT. This gives the protein CASSVGSVYQPQHF.

The chain combines TRBV6-6 with TRBJ2-7, with TRBD1 as a possible D gene (5 bases). CDR3 length: 13 residues. From germline, CDR1 is MNHNY and CDR2 SVGAGI (reference sequence). V lost 2 bases, J lost 6 bases, and 11 bases lay in between. CDR3 sequence reads: CASSYGQGGEQYV. For the CDR3, the DNA is TGTGCCAGCAGTTACGGTCAGGGTGGCGAGCAGTACGTC.

In its sample, this clone was seen a few times. The chain uses TRBV19 and TRBJ2-3, with TRBD1 as a possible D gene (7 bases). The CDR3 sequence is 16 residues long. The V and J ends lost 4 bases and 6 bases respectively, with 20 bases between them. Per germline, CDR1 LNHDA and CDR2 SQIVND (reference sequence). CDR3 coding DNA: TGTGCCAGTAGTACCCGACAGGGAGGCCGGTCCGATACGCAGTATTTT. Translating it yields CASSTRQGGRSDTQYF.

J is TRBJ1-1 and V is TRBV18, with TRBD1 identical over 10 bases. Germline-derived CDR1 and CDR2 are KGHSH and LQKENI. The CDR3 length is 14 residues. J gave up 5 bases and V 3 bases, and 3 bases lay outside the gene matches. The CDR3 is CASSPDRGGTEAFF. Here the CDR3 DNA reads TGTGCCAGCTCACCGGACAGGGGGGGGACTGAAGCTTTCTTT.